This T cell receptor beta chain was recorded in a study of neoadjuvant nivolumab and ipilimumab in lung cancer. Overall study results and limits: Blood richness before therapy tracked richness in tumors resected after neoadjuvant therapy. TCR clonality did not significantly correlate with pathologic tumor regression. Compared with tumor-adjacent uninvolved lung, resected tumors showed greater richness and clonality.

The CDR3 sequence is 15 residues long. Germline V gene lookup returns CDR1 SNHLY and CDR2 FYNNEI. Trimming removed 5 bases from V and 0 bases from J, with 11 bases in between. Profiled with immunoSEQ multiplex PCR; TCRdb holds only in-frame clones, not every one. The sample lists 40,000 to 60,000 clones, around 89% occurring once. To note about this clone: The antigen is not known.

The specimen comprised blood, sampled before neoadjuvant nivolumab, alone or with ipilimumab. The receptor was derived from an adult with non-small cell lung cancer. Some clones in this sample may be carry-over from other donors' samples. This chain links TRBV2 with TRBJ2-1; D is perhaps TRBD2 (6 bases). CDR3 sequence reads: CASSFSGTSYNEQFF. The CDR3 DNA reads TGTGCCAGCAGTTTTAGCGGCACCTCCTACAATGAGCAGTTCTTC.